This T cell receptor beta chain was obtained from a study of tissue T cells after allogeneic stem cell transplantation. Points from the study as a whole: Few T cell clones were shared across patients, but motif clusters showed tissue-specific shared signatures. Blood and spleen captured only part of the tissue TCR repertoire.

As for this clone: Antigen unknown. The listed genes are named as in mouse. Read sequence stops 1 residue before the CDR3 end, and the germline J gene provides the missing end.

Germline V gives CDR1 KGHPV, CDR2 FQNQEV (reference sequence). CDR3 size: 14 residues. The V and J ends lost 4 bases and 0 bases respectively, with 9 bases between them. Time point in this sample: mouse harvest day 14 after allogeneic transplant. Each mouse received 10^7 T-cell-depleted marrow cells plus 10^6 splenic CD5+ T cells by tail vein. Mice had MHC-mismatched B6 into BALB/c GVHD, sampled day 7 or 14. Sequencing of TCRbeta CDR3 at survey depth gave sequences and template counts. Using immunoSEQ multiplex PCR, the repertoire was profiled, and TCRdb retains in-frame clones only, with some absent. Of 3,000 or so clones in the sample, roughly 45% were seen once.

Sequencing was performed on gut tissue. The rearrangement links TRBV26 to TRBJ1-1; a weak D match, TRBD1 (6 bases). The receptor's source is a female BALB/c mouse given C57BL/6 T cells with graft-versus-host disease after an allogeneic hematopoietic cell transplant. The CDR3 reads CASSRGHANTEVFF. Incomplete CDR3 DNA: TGTGCCAGCAGTCGGGGACACGCAAACACAGAAGTCTTC.